The clone carrying this T cell receptor beta chain occurred many times. The sample is drawn from a study of neurological immune-mediated disorders. Trimming at V came to 6 bases and at J to 4 bases, leaving 12 bases not matched to a gene. Germline CDR1 and CDR2: SGHRS and YFSETQ. The CDR3 sequence is 15 residues long. From the 5' RACE reads, TCRdb called clonotypes with MiXCR, one entry per CDR3 protein. Of 20,000 to 30,000 distinct CDR3 sequences in the sample, around 15% were seen once. The receptor's source is a woman aged 40 to 49 with HTLV-1-associated myelopathy (HAM/TSP). This chain joins TRBV5-1 and TRBJ1-1, with 7 bases identical to TRBD1. The specimen sequenced was PBMCs. Here the CDR3 reads CASTPAGDSGTEAFF. The CDR3 DNA sequence: TGCGCCAGCACCCCGGCGGGGGACAGTGGCACTGAAGCTTTCTTT.